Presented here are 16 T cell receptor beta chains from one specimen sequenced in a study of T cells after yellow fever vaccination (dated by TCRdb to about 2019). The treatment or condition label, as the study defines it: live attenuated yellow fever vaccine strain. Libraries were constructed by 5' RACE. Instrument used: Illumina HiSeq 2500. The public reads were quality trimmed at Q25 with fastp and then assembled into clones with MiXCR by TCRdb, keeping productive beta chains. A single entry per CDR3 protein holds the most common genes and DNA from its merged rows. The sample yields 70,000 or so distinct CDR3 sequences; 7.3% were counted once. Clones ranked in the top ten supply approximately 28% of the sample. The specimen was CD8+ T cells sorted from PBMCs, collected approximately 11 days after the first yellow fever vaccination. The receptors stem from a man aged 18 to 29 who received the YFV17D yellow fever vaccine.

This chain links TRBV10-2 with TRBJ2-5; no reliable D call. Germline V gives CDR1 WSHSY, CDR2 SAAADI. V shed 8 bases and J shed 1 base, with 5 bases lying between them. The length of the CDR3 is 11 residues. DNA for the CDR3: TGCGCCAGCGAGTTCCAAGAGACCCAGTACTTC. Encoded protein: CASEFQETQYF.

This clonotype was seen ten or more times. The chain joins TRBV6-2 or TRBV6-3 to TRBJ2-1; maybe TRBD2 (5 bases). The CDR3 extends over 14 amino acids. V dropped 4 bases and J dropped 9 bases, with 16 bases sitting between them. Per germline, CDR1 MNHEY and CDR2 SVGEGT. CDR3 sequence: CASSSVSAAGEQFF. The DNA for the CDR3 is TGTGCCAGCAGTTCCGTTAGCGCGGCGGGTGAGCAGTTCTTC.

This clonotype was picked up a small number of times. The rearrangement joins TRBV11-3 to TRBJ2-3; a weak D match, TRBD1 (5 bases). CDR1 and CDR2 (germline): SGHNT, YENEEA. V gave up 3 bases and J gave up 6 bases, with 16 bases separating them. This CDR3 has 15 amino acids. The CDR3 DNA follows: TGTGCCAGCAGCTTGGGCCAGGGTTACGGTGATACGCAGTATTTT. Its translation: CASSLGQGYGDTQYF.

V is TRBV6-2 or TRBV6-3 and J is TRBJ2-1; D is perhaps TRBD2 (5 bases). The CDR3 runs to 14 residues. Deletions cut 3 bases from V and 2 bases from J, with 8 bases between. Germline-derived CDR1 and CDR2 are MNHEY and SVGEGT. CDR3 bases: TGTGCCAGCAGTTATGGACTGACCTACAATGAGCAGTTCTTC. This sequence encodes CASSYGLTYNEQFF.

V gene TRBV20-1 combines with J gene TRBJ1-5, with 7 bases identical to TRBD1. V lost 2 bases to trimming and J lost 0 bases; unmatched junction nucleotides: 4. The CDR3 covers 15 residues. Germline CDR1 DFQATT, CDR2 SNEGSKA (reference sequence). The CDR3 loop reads CSARSGQYSNQPQHF. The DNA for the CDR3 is TGCAGTGCTAGATCGGGACAGTATAGCAATCAGCCCCAGCATTTT.

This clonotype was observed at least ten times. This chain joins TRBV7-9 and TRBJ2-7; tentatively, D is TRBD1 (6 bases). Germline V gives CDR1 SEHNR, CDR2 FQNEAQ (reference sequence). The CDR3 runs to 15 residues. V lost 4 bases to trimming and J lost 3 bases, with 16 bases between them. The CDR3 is CASSSTSDRIYEQYF. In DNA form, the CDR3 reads TGTGCCAGCAGCTCCACCTCGGACAGAATCTACGAGCAGTACTTC.

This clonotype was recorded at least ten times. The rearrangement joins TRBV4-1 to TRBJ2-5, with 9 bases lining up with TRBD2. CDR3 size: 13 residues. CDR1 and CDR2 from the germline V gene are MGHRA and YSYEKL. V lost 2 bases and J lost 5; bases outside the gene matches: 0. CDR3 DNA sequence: TGCGCCAGCAGCCAAAGCGGGGGGGAGACCCAGTACTTC. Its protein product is CASSQSGGETQYF.

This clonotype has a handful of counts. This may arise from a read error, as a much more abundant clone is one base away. CDR3 sequence reads: CASSLAPNTEAFF. The DNA of the CDR3 is TGTGCCAGCAGCTTAGCCCCGAACACTGAAGCTTTCTTT. The chain couples TRBV13 to TRBJ1-1; D uncertain. The CDR3 contains 13 residues. The V end was cut by 1 base, the J end by 1 base, with 4 bases between. Germline values: CDR1 PRHDT, CDR2 FYEKMQ (reference sequence).

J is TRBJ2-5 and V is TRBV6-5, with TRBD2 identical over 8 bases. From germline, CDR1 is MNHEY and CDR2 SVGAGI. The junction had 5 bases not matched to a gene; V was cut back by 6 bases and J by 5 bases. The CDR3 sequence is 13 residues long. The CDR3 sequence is CASRRGGRETQYF. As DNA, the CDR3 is TGTGCCAGCAGGCGCGGGGGGCGGGAGACCCAGTACTTC.

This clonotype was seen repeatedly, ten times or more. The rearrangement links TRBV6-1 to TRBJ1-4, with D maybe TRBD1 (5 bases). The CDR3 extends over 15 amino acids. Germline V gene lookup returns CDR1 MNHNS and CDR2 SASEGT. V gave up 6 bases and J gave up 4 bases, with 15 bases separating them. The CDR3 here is CASRKVEGFNEKLFF. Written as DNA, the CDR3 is TGTGCCAGCAGGAAGGTTGAGGGGTTTAATGAAAAACTGTTTTTT.

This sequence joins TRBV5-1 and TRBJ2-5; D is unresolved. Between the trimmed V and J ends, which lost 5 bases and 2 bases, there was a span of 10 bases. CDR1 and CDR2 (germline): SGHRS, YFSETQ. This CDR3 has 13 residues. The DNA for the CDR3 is TGCGCCAGCAGACTTCCCGGGCAAGAGACCCAGTACTTC. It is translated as CASRLPGQETQYF.

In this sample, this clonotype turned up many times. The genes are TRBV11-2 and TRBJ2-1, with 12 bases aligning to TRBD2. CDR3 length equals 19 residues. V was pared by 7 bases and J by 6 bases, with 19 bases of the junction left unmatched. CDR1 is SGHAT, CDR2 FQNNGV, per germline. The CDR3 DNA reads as TGTGCCAGCAACACTCTAATACTAGCGGGGGGCACCTTCCCCAATGAGCAGTTCTTC. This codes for CASNTLILAGGTFPNEQFF.

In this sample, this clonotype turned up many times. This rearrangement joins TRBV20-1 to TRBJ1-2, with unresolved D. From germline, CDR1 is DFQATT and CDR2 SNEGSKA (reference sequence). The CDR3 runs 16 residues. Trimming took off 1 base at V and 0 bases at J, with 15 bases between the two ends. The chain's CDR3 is CSARGSSDTANYGYTF. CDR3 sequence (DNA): TGCAGTGCTAGAGGCAGTTCAGACACCGCTAACTATGGCTACACCTTC.

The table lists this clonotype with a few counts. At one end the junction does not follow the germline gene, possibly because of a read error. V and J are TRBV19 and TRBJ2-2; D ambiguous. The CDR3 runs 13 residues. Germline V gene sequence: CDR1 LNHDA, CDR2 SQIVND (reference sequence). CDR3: CASSIVGIGELFF. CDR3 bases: TGTGCCAGTAGCATAGTAGGGATCGGGGAGCTGTTTTTT.

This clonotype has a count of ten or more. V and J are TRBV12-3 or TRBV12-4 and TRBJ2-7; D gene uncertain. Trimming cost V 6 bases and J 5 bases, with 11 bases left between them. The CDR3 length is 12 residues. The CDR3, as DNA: TGTGCCAGCAGGCTCGGCCGGAACGAGCAGTACTTC. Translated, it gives CASRLGRNEQYF.

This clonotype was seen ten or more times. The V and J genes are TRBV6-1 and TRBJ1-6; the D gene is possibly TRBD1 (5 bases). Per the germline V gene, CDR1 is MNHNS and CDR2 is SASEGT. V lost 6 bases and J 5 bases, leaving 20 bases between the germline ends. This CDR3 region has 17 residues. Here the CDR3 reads CASSWVRDLLDNSPLHF. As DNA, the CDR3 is TGTGCCAGCAGCTGGGTCCGGGACCTCCTGGATAATTCACCCCTCCACTTT.